This T cell receptor (beta chain) is from a study of blood T cells in healthy people across ages. With regard to this clonotype: Its antigen is still unknown.

The CDR3 is 16 amino acids. Trimming pared 6 bases from V and 6 bases from J, leaving 24 bases between. CDR1 MDHEN and CDR2 SYDVKM come from the germline V gene. A second roughly 6 to 11 cycle PCR used barcoded and J-beta primers. MiXCR was run by TCRdb on the 5' RACE reads, yielding one entry per CDR3 protein. The sample holds some 800,000 distinct CDR3 sequences; around 25% are singletons and the top ten take more than 3%. Notes on the study in general: Naive T cell percentage showed a strong correlation with TCR beta diversity. Diversity estimates drawn from one million T cells were deemed underestimates.

Extractions gave at least 5.5 micrograms of total RNA per sample. These data were also reused for a study on T cells of mothers and their children. According to that study: Over five children, together with their three healthy Caucasian mothers, made up the donors.

This receptor was taken from a boy aged 5-17 years in good health. The V and J genes are TRBV28 and TRBJ2-7, with D perhaps matching TRBD1 or TRBD2 (5 bases each). The specimen was blood. Here the CDR3 reads CASRPITGAFLFEQYF. The CDR3 DNA follows: TGTGCCAGCAGGCCGATAACCGGGGCCTTTTTGTTCGAGCAGTACTTC. The whole variable domain, remainder taken from reference TRBV28 and TRBJ2-7, is DVKVTQSSRYLVKRTGEKVFLECVQDMDHENMFWYRQDPGLGLRLIYFSYDVKMKEKGDIPEGYSVSREKKERFSLILESASTNQTSMYLCASRPITGAFLFEQYFGPGTRLTVT.